The present TCR beta chain was sequenced within a study of T-cell memory formation after mild COVID-19 (dated by TCRdb to the early 2020s). As for the study more broadly: Most TCR sequence clusters were specific to one of the two donors. Longitudinal TCRalpha and TCRbeta repertoire sequencing tracked T-cell clones expanding and contracting after mild COVID-19 in a couple of donors. The cohort comprised two young, previously healthy adult volunteers, one female and one male.

Looking up the germline V gene yields CDR1 LGHNA and CDR2 YNFKEQ. The CDR3 runs 18 residues from the cysteine to the phenylalanine. Here the CDR3 DNA is all that survives: 54 bases in frame from base 1. The junction shows trimming of 0 bases on V and 1 base on J, and the gene matches do not reach 6 bases of it. Results the study describes overall, beyond this receptor: SARS-CoV-2 specificity of the second-wave clones peaking on day 37 was not confirmed. Contracting CD4+ clones appeared mostly in the CM and EM memory subsets, whereas CD8+ clones were enriched in EMRA. Clones that contracted from day 15 to 85 showed balanced CD4/CD8 phenotypes, whereas a second wave of clones that expanded from day 15 to 37 leaned towards CD4+. The study covered only a couple of mild cases, and larger cohorts including severe cases with pre-infection samples were considered necessary. The detection of some responding clones in pre-infection memory suggests that pre-existing cross-reactive memory T cells joined the SARS-CoV-2 response.

PBMCs were isolated by Ficoll-Paque density gradient centrifugation. Turning to this clonotype: This clone's antigen is unknown. Per-nucleotide qualities are absent, and no much larger clonotype sits a single base away.

Sequencing was performed on an Illumina NovaSeq 6000. Using 5'RACE with constant-segment primers, TCRalpha and TCRbeta cDNA libraries were constructed, with sample barcodes and unique molecular identifiers added in the process. Trizol reagent was used to extract RNA from every sample. The libraries were amplified in two PCR steps, and the second step added a second sample barcode and Illumina TruSeq adapters. Sequencing of libraries was performed on an Illumina NovaSeq with 2 x 150 bp paired-end reads. In the authors' own workflow: Reads were demultiplexed and collapsed into UMI-guided consensus sequences with migec v1.2.7. Using mixcr v2.1.11, UMI consensuses were aligned to TRA and TRB V and J templates and then assembled into clonotypes. Expanded or contracted clonotypes were those called significant by both edgeR and NoisET, with noise models trained on biological replicates. edgeR calls used a false discovery rate-adjusted p below 0.01 and a log2 fold-change threshold of 1. As an exploratory analysis of dynamics, PCA with hierarchical clustering was applied to max-normalized trajectories of the 1000 most abundant clonotypes. Each responding clone was given a CD4 or CD8 phenotype based on the CD4+ and CD8+ repertoires, which had been sequenced separately. TCRdb handled the public reads itself, with Q25 trimming in fastp and clone calling in MiXCR, and kept productive beta chains. Each CDR3 protein appears once, grouped with its most common genes and DNA. In this record, the V and J calls reflect TCRdb's handling and not the investigators' own analysis. For this sample there are about half a million distinct CDR3 sequences; about 20% appear just once. The ten most abundant clones make up around 12% of the sample.

The rearrangement joined TRBV4-2 to TRBJ2-5; 12 of the junction bases match TRBD2. The sample consisted of PBMCs or a T cell subset sorted from them (not recorded which). This clonotype originated in an adult woman who had mild COVID-19 (a few samples of this study predate the infection). The sample titles of this study are shuffled in the database, so cell type and time point are left out; the donor was told from shared clones. The nucleotides are TGTGCCAGCAGCCAAGATGGGCTAGCGGGAGGGCCCCAAGAGACCCAGTACTTC. It codes for CASSQDGLAGGPQETQYF.